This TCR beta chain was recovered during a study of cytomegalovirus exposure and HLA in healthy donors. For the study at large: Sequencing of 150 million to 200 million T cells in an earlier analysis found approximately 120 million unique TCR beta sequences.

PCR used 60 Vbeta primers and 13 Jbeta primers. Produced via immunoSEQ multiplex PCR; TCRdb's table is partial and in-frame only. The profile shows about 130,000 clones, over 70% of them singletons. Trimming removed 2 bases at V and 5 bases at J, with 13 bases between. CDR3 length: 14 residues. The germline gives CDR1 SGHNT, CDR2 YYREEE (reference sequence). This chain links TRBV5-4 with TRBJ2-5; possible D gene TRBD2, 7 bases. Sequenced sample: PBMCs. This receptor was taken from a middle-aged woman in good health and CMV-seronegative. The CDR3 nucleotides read TGTGCCAGCAGCTTAGGGGGGGAAGGGGAGACCCAGTACTTC. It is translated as CASSLGGEGETQYF. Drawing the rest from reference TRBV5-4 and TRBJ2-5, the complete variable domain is ETGVTQSPTHLIKTRGQQVTLRCSSQSGHNTVSWYQQALGQGPQFIFQYYREEENGRGNFPPRFSGLQFPNYSSELNVNALELDDSALYLCASSLGGEGETQYFGPGTRLLVL.